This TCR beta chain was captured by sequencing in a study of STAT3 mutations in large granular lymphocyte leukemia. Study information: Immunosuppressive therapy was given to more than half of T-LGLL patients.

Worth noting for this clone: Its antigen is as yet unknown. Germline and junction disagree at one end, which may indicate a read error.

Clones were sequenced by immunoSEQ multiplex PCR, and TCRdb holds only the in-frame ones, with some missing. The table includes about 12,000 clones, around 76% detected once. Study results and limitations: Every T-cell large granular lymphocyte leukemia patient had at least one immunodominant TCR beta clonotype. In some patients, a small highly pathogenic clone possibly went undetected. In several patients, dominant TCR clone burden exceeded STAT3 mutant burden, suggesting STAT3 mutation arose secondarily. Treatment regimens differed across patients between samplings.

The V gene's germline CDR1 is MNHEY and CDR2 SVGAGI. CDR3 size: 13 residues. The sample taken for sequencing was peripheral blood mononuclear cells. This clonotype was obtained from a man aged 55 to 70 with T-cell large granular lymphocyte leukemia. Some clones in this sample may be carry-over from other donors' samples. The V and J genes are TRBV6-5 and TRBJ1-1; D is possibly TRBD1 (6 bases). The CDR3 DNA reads TGTGCCAGCAGTAAAACAGGGAACCCTGAAGCTTTCTTT. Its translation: CASSKTGNPEAFF.